This section outlines one T cell receptor beta chain sequence together with its context. Its target is unknown. A deep-level run was used for the assay. The data were produced by immunoSEQ multiplex PCR, yet TCRdb's version contains in-frame clones alone and is incomplete. The sample lists about 600,000 clones; nearly 98% were seen once. The data stem from a study of shared clonotypes between healthy human individuals. Study-level results: Limited genetic and exposure-history diversity came from having few donors. Although depth was large, rarefaction showed that sequencing of the sorted subsets was incomplete.

This CDR3 is built from 13 residues. Germline loops: CDR1 SGHVS, CDR2 FNYEAQ. V was shortened by 5 bases and J by 2 bases, with 10 bases between the two germline ends. The naive CD8 fraction comprised CD45RO-negative cells positively selected for CCR7 and excluded terminally differentiated effector memory CD45RA+ cells. Material: naive CD8+ T cells sorted from blood. The rearrangement links TRBV7-6 to TRBJ2-7, with a weak D call TRBD1 (6 bases). The clonotype originates from a young man in good health. CDR3 protein: CASSGGVTYEQYF. CDR3 coding DNA: TGTGCCAGCAGCGGGGGCGTCACCTACGAGCAGTACTTC.